Below are 27 T cell receptor beta chains sequenced from a single sample in a study of blood T cell repertoires in COVID-19. Here immunoSEQ multiplex PCR was the method, and the copy in TCRdb shows in-frame clones only, minus some. The sample lists 80,000 or so clones; approximately 80% were seen once. The sequencing sample was made of peripheral blood. Every receptor here comes from a human donor in a cohort sampled during active COVID-19.

CDR3 sequence (DNA): TGTGCCAGCAGCCGCAATCGCGGCGCAGGGTCAAGCTCCTACGAGCAGTACTTC. Amino acid sequence: CASSRNRGAGSSSYEQYF. The chain couples TRBV3-1 (or the pseudogene TRBV3-2) to TRBJ2-7, with TRBD1 as a possible D gene (5 bases). This CDR3 is built from 18 residues. Germline V CDR1 and CDR2: LGHDT, YNNKEL (reference sequence). V lost 4 bases and J lost 0, with 22 bases in between.

This chain joins TRBV3-1 (or the pseudogene TRBV3-2) and TRBJ2-7, with 9 bases that match TRBD1. The CDR3 covers 16 residues. With V trimmed by 3 bases and J by 2 bases, 8 bases remained unmatched. Germline lookup yields CDR1 LGHDT and CDR2 YNNKEL (reference sequence). The CDR3: CASSHNPGTGPYEQYF. In nucleotides, the CDR3 is TGTGCCAGCAGCCACAACCCCGGGACAGGGCCCTACGAGCAGTACTTC.

The V call is TRBV18, the J call TRBJ1-1; the D gene is possibly TRBD1 (6 bases). The CDR3 has 17 residues. Germline CDR1 KGHSH, CDR2 LQKENI. Trimming removed 0 bases at V and 2 bases at J, with 16 bases between. The CDR3 sequence is CASSPPGQVGGNTEAFF. DNA for the CDR3: TGTGCCAGCTCACCACCGGGGCAGGTAGGGGGAAACACTGAAGCTTTCTTT.

This sequence joins TRBV4-1 and TRBJ2-2; D unresolved. CDR1 is MGHRA, CDR2 YSYEKL, per germline. V lost 4 bases to trimming and J lost 6 bases, with 15 bases between them. The CDR3 covers 15 residues. The CDR3 sequence: CASSLEVTTPGELFF. The CDR3 coding sequence is TGCGCCAGCAGCCTAGAGGTGACAACCCCCGGGGAGCTGTTTTTT.

The V gene is TRBV7-8, the J gene TRBJ2-7; D possibly corresponds to TRBD2 (6 bases). From germline, CDR1 is SGHVS and CDR2 FQNEAQ. The CDR3 loop spans 12 amino acids. Trimming took 6 bases from V and 13 from J, leaving 19 bases between them. CDR3 loop: CASRGRATRDYF. The DNA for the CDR3 is TGTGCCAGCAGGGGACGGGCTACGCGGGACTACTTC.

The chain joins TRBV18 to TRBJ2-2, with 8 bases identical to TRBD1. V trimming: 3 bases; J trimming: 7 bases; junction bases outside the gene matches: 13. Germline V gene sequence: CDR1 KGHSH, CDR2 LQKENI. The CDR3 spans 17 residues. CDR3: CASSPFIPRQGIGELFF. The CDR3 nucleotides are TGTGCCAGCTCACCTTTCATTCCACGACAGGGGATCGGGGAGCTGTTTTTT.

The chain couples TRBV5-6 to TRBJ2-7; 7 positions agree with TRBD1. J was trimmed by 3 bases and V by 2 bases; bases with no gene match: 2. Germline V CDR1 and CDR2: SGHDT, YYEEEE. CDR3 length: 13 residues. The CDR3, as DNA: TGTGCCAGCAGCTTACGACAGGGCTACGAGCAGTACTTC. Translating it yields CASSLRQGYEQYF.

This clone is medium-sized (0.01 to 0.1%) by share. This CDR3 is CASSFNRMNTEAFF. CDR3 nucleotides: TGCGCCAGCAGCTTTAACAGAATGAACACTGAAGCTTTCTTT. The chain employs TRBV5-1 and TRBJ1-1; D is unresolved. Trimming stripped 2 bases from V and 0 bases from J, with 8 bases between. Germline V gene lookup returns CDR1 SGHRS and CDR2 YFSETQ. This CDR3 is built from 14 residues.

The rearrangement links TRBV7-9 to TRBJ2-3; TRBD2 aligns across 11 bases. The CDR3 loop spans 16 amino acids. Germline CDR1 is SEHNR and CDR2 is FQNEAQ (reference sequence). The V segment lost 1 base and the J segment 3 bases; nucleotides outside the gene matches: 3. For the CDR3, the DNA is TGTGCCAGCAGCTTAGATCTAGCGGGAGGAACAGATACGCAGTATTTT. This gives the protein CASSLDLAGGTDTQYF.

This rearrangement joins TRBV9 to TRBJ1-6, with 10 bases aligning to TRBD1. This CDR3 region has 20 residues. V shed 4 bases, J shed 0 bases, and the junction held 13 bases outside the gene matches. Germline V gene sequence: CDR1 SGDLS, CDR2 YYNGEE. The CDR3 coding sequence is TGTGCCAGCAGCCCCCAGACAGGGGGCATCTATAGCTCCTATAATTCACCCCTCCACTTT. It encodes CASSPQTGGIYSSYNSPLHF.

The rearrangement joins TRBV10-1 to TRBJ2-1; TRBD1 matches at 7 bases. This CDR3 has 15 residues. V shed 4 bases and J 3 bases; nucleotides not matched to a gene: 6. CDR1 and CDR2 (germline): WNHNN, SYGVQD (reference sequence). The CDR3 bases are TGCGCCAGCAGTGTCCACCGGGACAGCTACAATGAGCAGTTCTTC. It yields the protein CASSVHRDSYNEQFF.

The chain uses TRBV20-1 and TRBJ2-5; 13 bases are a match to TRBD2. The germline gives CDR1 DFQATT, CDR2 SNEGSKA (reference sequence). V gave up 3 bases and J gave up 2 bases; unmatched junction bases: 6. The CDR3 spans 16 residues. The CDR3, as DNA: TGCAGTGCTAGTAGACTAGCGGGAGGTTCGCAAGAGACCCAGTACTTC. Translating it yields CSASRLAGGSQETQYF.

The CDR3 nucleotides are TGTGCCAGCAGCCTAGGGACCCAGGGAGGTTACGTGAATGAGCAGTTCTTC. This codes for CASSLGTQGGYVNEQFF. The V and J genes are TRBV5-4 and TRBJ2-1; the D gene is possibly TRBD2 (6 bases). Germline CDR1 SGHNT, CDR2 YYREEE (reference sequence). This CDR3 has 17 amino acids. V was pared by 4 bases and J by 7 bases, with 24 bases between.

This chain links TRBV7-2 with TRBJ2-7; 7 bases fit TRBD2. V lost 0 bases, J lost 7 bases, and 9 bases stayed unmatched. Germline assignment: CDR1 SGHTA and CDR2 FQGNSA. This CDR3 comprises 15 residues. As DNA, the CDR3 is TGTGCCAGCAGCTTAGCGGGAGGGGCGTCGGGGGAGCAGTACTTC. Translated: CASSLAGGASGEQYF.

The J gene is TRBJ2-3, the V gene TRBV2, with D hard to call. Trimming shortened V by 5 bases and J by 9 bases, and 12 bases separated the two germline ends. CDR3 length: 12 residues. The germline V gene has CDR1 SNHLY and CDR2 FYNNEI. In DNA form, the CDR3 reads TGTGCCAGCAGTCCGACTCTCGCCACGCAGTATTTT. It codes for CASSPTLATQYF.

This chain links TRBV7-2 with TRBJ2-7, with 9 bases identical to TRBD2. The CDR3 covers 19 residues. Germline CDR1 SGHTA, CDR2 FQGNSA. Trimming at V came to 1 base and at J to 2 bases, leaving 15 bases not matched to a gene. The CDR3 DNA sequence: TGTGCCAGCAGCTTAGATGGTAGCGGGAGATACTCGCCAACCTACGAGCAGTACTTC. Its translation is CASSLDGSGRYSPTYEQYF.

This clone occurred once. The chain recombines TRBV7-9 with TRBJ1-1, with TRBD1 matching 8 bases. CDR1 is SEHNR, CDR2 FQNEAQ, per germline (reference sequence). This CDR3 contains 14 residues. V trimming: 5 bases; J trimming: 4 bases; junction bases outside the gene matches: 6. As DNA, the CDR3 is TGTGCCAGCAGCCCCCCGACAGGGGCCACTGAAGCTTTCTTT. The encoded protein is CASSPPTGATEAFF.

The sample holds a few counts of this clone. This chain joins TRBV7-3 and TRBJ2-2; 8 bases are a match to TRBD1. Germline CDR1 is SGHTA and CDR2 is FQGTGA. The CDR3 is 14 amino acids. The ends lost 5 bases at V and 5 bases at J; junction bases unmatched: 4. In nucleotides, the CDR3 is TGTGCCAGCAGCAAAAGGACAGGGACCGGGGAGCTGTTTTTT. Translation: CASSKRTGTGELFF.

The chain carries TRBV30 and TRBJ1-1, with D uncertain. The ends were cut back, 0 bases at V and 10 bases at J, with 21 bases in the middle. CDR1 GTSNPN and CDR2 SVGIG come from the germline V gene (reference sequence). The CDR3 is 15 amino acids. This chain's CDR3 is CAWSVRKAGSAGAFF. In nucleotides, the CDR3 is TGTGCCTGGAGTGTACGGAAAGCGGGATCGGCAGGAGCTTTCTTT.

The chain combines TRBV4-1 with TRBJ2-1; 9 bases are a match to TRBD2. Germline V gene lookup returns CDR1 MGHRA and CDR2 YSYEKL. The CDR3 is 16 residues long. The ends lost 0 bases at V and 4 bases at J; junction bases unmatched: 4. Here the CDR3 DNA reads TGCGCCAGCAGCCAAGACGTAGCGGGGGTATACAATGAGCAGTTCTTC. It is translated as CASSQDVAGVYNEQFF.

CDR3 in DNA: TGTGCCAGCAGCGACGTTTGGACAGGGGGCGTCTACGAGCAGTACTTC. Protein product: CASSDVWTGGVYEQYF. The chain joins TRBV7-9 to TRBJ2-7; 11 bases line up with TRBD1. Germline CDR1 SEHNR, CDR2 FQNEAQ (reference sequence). Germline trimming cut 5 bases from V and 3 bases from J; bases unmatched to any gene: 9. The CDR3 runs to 16 residues.

The chain combines TRBV6-1 with TRBJ2-7; 10 nucleotides line up with TRBD1. The germline CDR1 and CDR2 sequences are MNHNS and SASEGT. The CDR3 has 14 residues. Trimming removed 3 bases from V and 2 bases from J; junction bases left unmatched: 1. The CDR3 here is CASSDGTGAYEQYF. In nucleotides, the CDR3 is TGTGCCAGCAGTGACGGGACAGGGGCCTACGAGCAGTACTTC.

This clone has only a few counts. The sample has other DNA sequences that encode this CDR3 too. This sequence joins TRBV5-1 and TRBJ2-2; D is possibly TRBD2 (6 bases). The CDR3 is 15 amino acids. V dropped 7 bases and J dropped 0 bases, with 13 bases sitting between them. Germline CDR1 is SGHRS and CDR2 is YFSETQ. CDR3 in amino acids: CASGLAVANTGELFF. In nucleotides, the CDR3 is TGCGCCAGCGGGTTAGCGGTCGCGAACACCGGGGAGCTGTTTTTT.

V gene TRBV11-2 combines with J gene TRBJ2-7; no firm D call. Between the trimmed V and J ends, which lost 8 bases and 4 bases, there was a span of 9 bases. The CDR3 runs to 11 residues. CDR1 is SGHAT and CDR2 is FQNNGV in the germline V gene. In nucleotides, the CDR3 is TGTGCCAGCCGGTCCGCTTACGAGCAGTACTTC. Translating gives CASRSAYEQYF.

The rearrangement links TRBV23-1 to TRBJ2-5; D might be TRBD1 (6 bases). TRBV23-1 is flagged as an ORF with uncertain function. This CDR3 is 13 amino acids long. Trimming took 4 bases from V and 1 from J, leaving 7 bases between them. CDR3 in DNA: TGCGCCAGCAGTCCGACAGGCCAAGAGACCCAGTACTTC. Translated: CASSPTGQETQYF.

This clone has just one count. The CDR3 protein is CASSLAGGDTGELFF. The CDR3 DNA sequence: TGCGCCAGCAGCTTGGCCGGGGGGGACACCGGGGAGCTGTTTTTT. The chain is built from TRBV5-1 and TRBJ2-2; 8 nucleotides match TRBD2. Unmatched junction bases numbered 1, after V lost 0 bases and J lost 3 bases. Germline CDR1 SGHRS, CDR2 YFSETQ. The CDR3 covers 15 residues.

CDR3 coding DNA: TGTGCCAGCAGCTTAGGGGCCGGGACTAGCCCCCTCTACGAGCAGTACTTC. Translating gives CASSLGAGTSPLYEQYF. The rearrangement joins TRBV11-3 to TRBJ2-7; 9 nucleotides line up with TRBD2. The germline V gene encodes CDR1 SGHNT and CDR2 YENEEA. CDR3 length: 17 residues. V shed 1 base, J shed 3 bases, and the junction held 10 bases outside the gene matches.